The entry that follows covers one T cell receptor beta chain sequence. These data originate in a study of blood T cell repertoires in COVID-19. Germline V CDR1 and CDR2: LNHDA, SQIVND (reference sequence). The CDR3 extends over 16 amino acids. V gave up 6 bases and J gave up 7 bases, with 22 bases separating them. Donors were grouped by their self-reported clinical history. In the source study's methods: Amplification of reference gene primers provided the estimated nucleated cell counts. Data came from immunoSEQ multiplex PCR; TCRdb stores just in-frame clones and leaves some out. From that table come the V and J calls and clone size; the DNA was used to work out D and trimming. The sample holds 150,000 or so clones, about 90% seen once.

V usage is TRBV19 and J usage is TRBJ1-5, with a possible D match to TRBD1 (6 bases). Material: PBMCs or T cells enriched from blood (not recorded which). The TCR originated in a woman in her thirties or forties who had been exposed to COVID-19. The DNA of the CDR3 is TGTGCCAGTAGCCCCCGGGGATTGGCAGGGGACCAGCCCCAGCATTTT. It encodes CASSPRGLAGDQPQHF.